The 26 T cell receptor beta chains below come from one sample, sequenced in a study of T cell responses to AZD1222 COVID-19 vaccine. Here immunoSEQ multiplex PCR was the method, and the copy in TCRdb shows in-frame clones only, minus some. The sample comprises around 99,000 clones, approximately 90% of which are singletons, and roughly 8.7% rests with the top ten. Sequences were derived from peripheral blood, sampled 28 days after the second AZD1222 dose. All receptors come from an adult who received the AZD1222 COVID-19 vaccine.

The chain employs TRBV7-9 and TRBJ2-4, with D perhaps matching TRBD2 (6 bases). The V end was cut by 0 bases, the J end by 11 bases, with 11 bases between. This CDR3 has 13 amino acids. Germline lookup yields CDR1 SEHNR and CDR2 FQNEAQ (reference sequence). The CDR3 reads CASSLAGRDFQYF. CDR3 sequence (DNA): TGTGCCAGCAGCTTAGCCGGCAGGGACTTTCAGTACTTC.

This chain joins TRBV2 and TRBJ1-3; D may be TRBD1 (5 bases). This CDR3 has 13 amino acids. CDR1 and CDR2 (germline): SNHLY, FYNNEI. V was clipped by 6 bases and J by 6 bases, with 12 bases between them. CDR3 nucleotide sequence: TGTGCCAGCAGGAAAGACAGCGTAAACACCATATATTTT. This sequence encodes CASRKDSVNTIYF.

This CDR3 reads CASSVAAGGSNTGELFF. The CDR3 DNA sequence: TGTGCCAGCAGCGTCGCAGCGGGGGGATCGAACACCGGGGAGCTGTTTTTT. The genes are TRBV9 and TRBJ2-2, with 9 nucleotides matching TRBD2. CDR3 length equals 17 residues. Germline CDR1 and CDR2: SGDLS and YYNGEE. V was clipped by 2 bases and J by 0 bases; unmatched bases: 5. Variable domain in full (rest from reference TRBV9 and TRBJ2-2): DSGVTQTPKHLITATGQRVTLRCSPRSGDLSVYWYQQSLDQGLQFLIQYYNGEERAKGNILERFSAQQFPDLHSELNLSSLELGDSALYFCASSVAAGGSNTGELFFGEGSRLTVL.

V and J are TRBV5-1 and TRBJ1-6; D gene unclear. V was clipped by 4 bases and J by 0 bases, with 11 bases between them. The germline V gene encodes CDR1 SGHRS and CDR2 YFSETQ. CDR3 length: 16 residues. The CDR3 loop reads CASSDTMSSYNSPLHF. DNA of the CDR3: TGCGCCAGCAGCGACACGATGAGCTCCTATAATTCACCCCTCCACTTT. Variable domain in full (rest from reference TRBV5-1 and TRBJ1-6): KAGVTQTPRYLIKTRGQQVTLSCSPISGHRSVSWYQQTPGQGLQFLFEYFSETQRNKGNFPGRFSGRQFSNSRSEMNVSTLELGDSALYLCASSDTMSSYNSPLHFGNGTRLTVT.

The sample holds a few counts of this clone. The chain combines TRBV13 with TRBJ2-5; a possible D gene is TRBD2 (6 bases). V was clipped by 5 bases and J by 5 bases, with 18 bases between them. CDR3 length equals 15 residues. Germline CDR1 reads PRHDT; CDR2 reads FYEKMQ (reference sequence). In DNA, the CDR3 is TGTGCCAGCAGCGCCGAAGTTGGAGGGGACGAGACCCAGTACTTC. It translates to CASSAEVGGDETQYF.

This clone was detected only a few times. This chain connects TRBV7-9 to TRBJ1-6; D remains unclear. The CDR3 runs to 14 residues. Looked up from germline, CDR1 is SEHNR and CDR2 is FQNEAQ (reference sequence). Trimming cost V 2 bases and J 10 bases, with 12 bases left between them. CDR3 coding DNA: TGTGCCAGCAGCTTATCCACGGGGTTCTCACCCCTCCACTTT. Amino acids: CASSLSTGFSPLHF. The variable domain in full, completed from reference TRBV7-9 and TRBJ1-6, reads DTGVSQNPRHKITKRGQNVTFRCDPISEHNRLYWYRQTLGQGPEFLTYFQNEAQLEKSRLLSDRFSAERPKGSFSTLEIQRTEQGDSAMYLCASSLSTGFSPLHFGNGTRLTVT.

This clone was picked up one time. This chain uses TRBV6-5 with TRBJ1-4, with D perhaps TRBD1 (5 bases). This CDR3 has 15 amino acids. Germline V gene sequence: CDR1 MNHEY, CDR2 SVGAGI. The V end was cut by 0 bases, the J end by 12 bases, with 17 bases between. The CDR3 bases are TGTGCCAGCAGTTACTCGAACGCAGGGAGGTCGGAACTGTTTTTT. The encoded protein is CASSYSNAGRSELFF.

This clone was found once. The CDR3 sequence is CASSQEEWDTEAFF. In DNA form, the CDR3 reads TGTGCCAGCAGCCAAGAGGAGTGGGATACTGAAGCTTTCTTT. The genes are TRBV4-2 and TRBJ1-1; D remains ambiguous. Germline V gene sequence: CDR1 LGHNA, CDR2 YNFKEQ. The CDR3 runs to 14 residues. Trimming stripped 0 bases from V and 5 bases from J, with 10 bases between.

CDR3 in amino acids: CASSSRGGNEQYF. The DNA for the CDR3 is TGTGCCAGCAGCTCACGCGGGGGGAACGAGCAGTACTTC. The chain joins TRBV7-9 to TRBJ2-7; 8 nucleotides align to TRBD2. This CDR3 comprises 13 residues. With 4 bases clipped from V and 5 bases from J, the junction kept 4 bases outside the gene matches. The germline V gene has CDR1 SEHNR and CDR2 FQNEAQ (reference sequence).

This clone was detected a few times. The same CDR3 arises from other DNA sequences in this sample as well. CDR3 sequence: CAWSVSSYEQYF. CDR3 nucleotide sequence: TGTGCCTGGAGTGTATCCTCCTACGAGCAGTACTTC. The chain has TRBV30 and TRBJ2-7; D not resolved. Deletions cut 0 bases from V and 0 bases from J, with 3 bases between. Germline CDR1 reads GTSNPN; CDR2 reads SVGIG (reference sequence). The CDR3 sequence is 12 residues long.

The rearrangement joins TRBV5-1 to TRBJ1-2; TRBD1 matches 10 bases. The germline V gene has CDR1 SGHRS and CDR2 YFSETQ. The CDR3 is 15 residues long. J gave up 5 bases and V 4 bases, and 8 bases lay outside the gene matches. The CDR3 loop reads CASSTSGTGAYGYTF. For the CDR3, the DNA is TGCGCCAGCAGCACGTCCGGGACAGGGGCTTATGGCTACACCTTC.

In DNA, the CDR3 is TGTGCCATCAGTGAGTCAGGGACAGGGGTCGAAAAACTGTTTTTT. As protein: CAISESGTGVEKLFF. V is TRBV10-3 and J is TRBJ1-4, with TRBD1 matching over 10 bases. This CDR3 is 15 amino acids long. V shed 0 bases and J 8 bases; nucleotides not matched to a gene: 3. CDR1 is ENHRY and CDR2 is SYGVKD in the germline V gene.

The V gene is TRBV12-3 or TRBV12-4, the J gene TRBJ1-1, with TRBD1 matching 10 bases. The V segment lost 5 bases and the J segment 5 bases; nucleotides outside the gene matches: 2. The CDR3 contains 13 residues. CDR3 protein: CASSGTGETEAFF. The CDR3 nucleotides read TGTGCCAGCAGTGGGACAGGGGAGACTGAAGCTTTCTTT.

The rearrangement uses TRBV7-9 and TRBJ1-2; D not resolved. V lost 1 base and J lost 7, with 10 bases in between. This CDR3 contains 13 residues. CDR1 is SEHNR and CDR2 is FQNEAQ in the germline V gene (reference sequence). The CDR3 nucleotides read TGTGCCAGCAGCTTAGAACAGTTGTTTGGCTACACCTTC. Encoded protein: CASSLEQLFGYTF.

As concerns this clone: Within the sample, other DNA sequences also encode this same CDR3. The genes are TRBV28 and TRBJ1-6; TRBD1 might be the D (5 bases). V lost 2 bases, J lost 6 bases, and 11 bases lay in between. CDR1 and CDR2 (germline): MDHEN, SYDVKM. The CDR3 extends over 15 amino acids. CDR3 sequence reads: CASSLISGGNSPLHF. The CDR3 DNA reads as TGTGCCAGCAGTTTAATTTCGGGGGGTAATTCACCCCTCCACTTT.

This chain uses TRBV4-2 with TRBJ1-5; D is possibly TRBD1 (5 bases). This CDR3 comprises 13 residues. Germline values: CDR1 LGHNA, CDR2 YNFKEQ. The V gene lost 3 bases and the J gene lost 2 bases, with 5 bases spanning the gap. The CDR3 is CASSQGRNQPQHF. The DNA of the CDR3 is TGTGCCAGCAGCCAGGGACGCAATCAGCCCCAGCATTTT.

This clone was recorded a few times. The chain uses TRBV6-4 and TRBJ2-1, with 14 bases that match TRBD2. Looked up from germline, CDR1 is MRHNA and CDR2 is SNTAGT. This CDR3 region has 14 residues. The junction had 5 bases not matched to a gene; V was cut back by 6 bases and J by 10 bases. This chain's CDR3 is CASSRLAGGREQFF. In DNA, the CDR3 is TGTGCCAGCAGCCGACTAGCGGGAGGGAGAGAGCAGTTCTTC.

V usage is TRBV5-1 and J usage is TRBJ2-5; TRBD2 is a possible D gene (5 bases). CDR1 is SGHRS and CDR2 is YFSETQ in the germline V gene. This CDR3 is 14 amino acids long. Trimming left V 4 bases short and J 3 bases short, with 13 bases between. The chain's CDR3 is CASSPLFGKETQYF. CDR3 bases: TGCGCCAGCAGCCCCCTGTTCGGGAAAGAGACCCAGTACTTC.

In regard to this clone: Other DNA sequences in the sample encode the same CDR3. V usage is TRBV2 and J usage is TRBJ1-5; TRBD1 is a possible D gene (5 bases). Germline V gene data show CDR1 as SNHLY and CDR2 as FYNNEI. V lost 4 bases and J 4 bases, leaving 11 bases between the germline ends. The CDR3 runs 14 residues. The CDR3: CASSVQGGNQPQHF. CDR3 DNA sequence: TGTGCCAGCAGTGTTCAGGGCGGGAATCAGCCCCAGCATTTT. The full variable domain, completed using reference TRBV2 and TRBJ1-5, is EPEVTQTPSHQVTQMGQEVILRCVPISNHLYFYWYRQILGQKVEFLVSFYNNEISEKSEIFDDQFSVERPDGSNFTLKIRSTKLEDSAMYFCASSVQGGNQPQHFGDGTRLSIL.

The DNA for the CDR3 is TGTGCCAGCAGTTTCTCTCAGCAGGGGAACACTGAAGCTTTCTTT. Protein sequence: CASSFSQQGNTEAFF. The rearrangement uses TRBV27 and TRBJ1-1, with a weak D call TRBD1 (5 bases). The CDR3 length is 15 residues. Germline CDR1 and CDR2: MNHEY and SMNVEV (reference sequence). Trimming removed 3 bases from V and 1 base from J, with 12 bases in between.

The chain combines TRBV27 with TRBJ1-5, with D possibly matching TRBD1 (5 bases). Germline V gene sequence: CDR1 MNHEY, CDR2 SMNVEV (reference sequence). The V end was cut by 9 bases, the J end by 7 bases, with 22 bases between. The CDR3 is 15 residues long. CDR3 sequence (DNA): TGTGCCAGTGGCAGTGGGGGATCAGGGAGACAGCCCCAGCATTTT. Protein sequence: CASGSGGSGRQPQHF.

The chain carries TRBV7-9 and TRBJ1-1; D may be TRBD1 (5 bases). CDR1 is SEHNR and CDR2 is FQNEAQ in the germline V gene (reference sequence). V was clipped by 1 base and J by 3 bases, with 6 bases between them. The CDR3 has 13 residues. The CDR3 sequence: CASSLETDTEAFF. CDR3 DNA sequence: TGTGCCAGCAGCTTAGAGACAGACACTGAAGCTTTCTTT.

The chain joins TRBV5-6 to TRBJ1-1; D unresolved. CDR1 is SGHDT and CDR2 is YYEEEE in the germline V gene. The germline V and J ends were trimmed by 6 bases and 3 bases, with 12 bases remaining between them. The CDR3 consists of 13 residues. CDR3 amino acids: CASTRGRYTEAFF. The CDR3 DNA reads TGTGCCAGCACCCGTGGCCGTTACACTGAAGCTTTCTTT. Filled out from reference TRBV5-6 and TRBJ1-1, the complete variable domain reads DAGVTQSPTHLIKTRGQQVTLRCSPKSGHDTVSWYQQALGQGPQFIFQYYEEEERQRGNFPDRFSGHQFPNYSSELNVNALLLGDSALYLCASTRGRYTEAFFGQGTRLTVV.

The gene calls are TRBV5-1 and TRBJ1-4; D gene unclear. The CDR3 runs 14 residues. V was pared by 1 base and J by 5 bases, with 9 bases between. Germline V gene lookup returns CDR1 SGHRS and CDR2 YFSETQ. In DNA, the CDR3 is TGCGCCAGCAGCTTGTCACAGAACAATGAAAAACTGTTTTTT. Its protein is CASSLSQNNEKLFF.

J is TRBJ2-7 and V is TRBV14; TRBD2 might be the D (5 bases). Germline V gene lookup returns CDR1 SGHDN and CDR2 FVKESK. V lost 3 bases and J lost 7, with 10 bases in between. CDR3 size: 12 residues. CDR3 residues: CASSQGVTEQYF. CDR3 nucleotide sequence: TGTGCCAGCAGCCAGGGAGTAACAGAGCAGTACTTC.

The CDR3 DNA sequence: TGTGCCAGCAGTTTCTCCCCGGGACAGGGGGCGCTGGGCTACACCTTC. Translation: CASSFSPGQGALGYTF. The gene calls are TRBV27 and TRBJ1-2, with TRBD1 identical over 12 bases. The V gene's germline CDR1 is MNHEY and CDR2 SMNVEV (reference sequence). J was trimmed by 8 bases and V by 3 bases; bases with no gene match: 10. This CDR3 comprises 16 residues.